These 23 T cell receptor beta chains were sequenced from one sample in a study of T cell clonality in common variable immunodeficiency. Method: immunoSEQ multiplex PCR; TCRdb's copy keeps in-frame clones and lacks some. The sample presents 45,000 to 60,000 clones, none singletons. The source material was peripheral blood mononuclear cells. All receptors derive from a person between 18 and 69 years old in good health.

In this sample, this clone turned up many times. The read halts 3 residues ahead of the CDR3 end, with the missing end drawn from the germline J gene. V usage is TRBV5-4 and J usage is TRBJ1-5, with a weak D call TRBD1 (6 bases). The V gene lost 3 bases and the J gene lost 2 bases, with 9 bases spanning the gap. The germline V gene encodes CDR1 SGHNT and CDR2 YYREEE (reference sequence). CDR3 length: 14 amino acids. Here the CDR3 reads CASSWGGGNQPQHF. CDR3 DNA, as far as it was read: TGTGCCAGCAGCTGGGGGGGCGGCAATCAGCCC.

This clone was seen many times. The read terminates 3 residues before the CDR3 end, so the remaining end is supplied by the germline J gene. The V gene is TRBV30, the J gene TRBJ2-6, with D possibly matching TRBD1 (5 bases). Germline assignment: CDR1 GTSNPN and CDR2 SVGIG (reference sequence). The CDR3 is 16 amino acids. V was shortened by 3 bases and J by 4 bases, with 16 bases between the two germline ends. The CDR3 sequence is CAWSKTALGGANVLTF. The part of the CDR3 DNA that was read is TGTGCCTGGAGCAAGACAGCGTTGGGCGGGGCCAACGTC.

This clone was picked up many times. The read ends 3 residues early relative to the CDR3; the germline J gene fills the gap. V usage is TRBV11-2 and J usage is TRBJ2-7, with a tentative D call TRBD2 (6 bases). In germline, CDR1 is SGHAT, CDR2 FQNNGV. There are 15 residues in the CDR3. V was trimmed by 3 bases and J by 1 base, leaving 13 bases between them. The CDR3: CASSLTGVESYEQYF. The CDR3 bases that were read are TGTGCCAGCAGCTTGACGGGGGTGGAGTCCTACGAG.

This clone was seen ten or more times. The CDR3 sequence: CASSPGTGDYEQYF. The CDR3 bases that were read are TGTGCCAGCAGCCCCGGGACAGGGGACTACGAG. The rearrangement uses TRBV7-2 and TRBJ2-7; 10 bases align to TRBD1. The read comes to an end 3 residues before the CDR3 does, leaving the germline J gene to fill in the end. The trim removed 5 bases at V and 3 bases at J, leaving 4 bases unmatched. The germline V gene has CDR1 SGHTA and CDR2 FQGNSA. This CDR3 is built from 14 residues.

This clone has just a few counts. From the germline J gene comes the end of the CDR3, since the read stops 3 residues before it. V and J are TRBV20-1 and TRBJ2-3, with D possibly TRBD1 on 5 matching bases. Per germline, CDR1 DFQATT and CDR2 SNEGSKA (reference sequence). The CDR3 spans 12 residues. The CDR3 DNA, read in part, is TGCAGTGCTAGCTACGGACAAGAGACG. Encoded protein: CSASYGQET. Given in full, the CDR3 is CSASYGQETQYF.

This clone appeared many times. The read terminates 3 residues ahead of where the CDR3 ends, so the germline J gene completes it. This rearrangement joins TRBV30 to TRBJ2-1, with 15 bases that match TRBD2. This CDR3 has 14 amino acids. Trimming cost V 8 bases and J 9 bases; bases outside gene matches: 8. Germline V gene data show CDR1 as GTSNPN and CDR2 as SVGIG (reference sequence). The CDR3 bases that were read are TGTGCCGCCCTCGGACTAGCGGGGGGGCGTGAG. Translated: CAALGLAGGRE. In full, the CDR3 is CAALGLAGGREQFF.

On this clone: Coverage ceases 3 residues before the CDR3 finishes, and the germline J gene fills in the end. The J gene is TRBJ2-2, the V gene TRBV7-9; D call uncertain. Trimming took 3 bases from V and 3 from J, leaving 8 bases between them. The CDR3 has 14 amino acids. Germline V gives CDR1 SEHNR, CDR2 FQNEAQ (reference sequence). The sequenced part of the CDR3 DNA is TGTGCCAGCAGCTTGGGCGCCCACACCGGGGAG. Its translation is CASSLGAHTGE. The whole CDR3 sequence reads CASSLGAHTGELFF. Drawing the rest from reference TRBV7-9 and TRBJ2-2, the complete variable domain is DTGVSQNPRHKITKRGQNVTFRCDPISEHNRLYWYRQTLGQGPEFLTYFQNEAQLEKSRLLSDRFSAERPKGSFSTLEIQRTEQGDSAMYLCASSLGAHTGELFFGEGSRLTVL.

There are many counts of this clone. The read ends 3 residues before the CDR3 terminus; that terminus is restored from the germline J gene. V gene TRBV2 combines with J gene TRBJ2-1; D remains ambiguous. CDR3 length equals 15 residues. Germline lookup yields CDR1 SNHLY and CDR2 FYNNEI. V was cut by 1 base and J by 7 bases, with 14 bases left in between. The covered CDR3 bases are TGTGCCAGCAGTGAAGTACATTTATCAACGAATGAG. Encoded protein: CASSEVHLSTNE. The entire CDR3 sequence reads CASSEVHLSTNEQFF.

Regarding this clone: One junction end disagrees with the germline gene, perhaps due to a read error. The CDR3 goes on 3 residues after the read ends, and that part is filled in from the germline J gene. This specimen includes other DNA sequences encoding the same CDR3. The chain has TRBV5-1 and TRBJ1-3; D ambiguous. Germline CDR1 and CDR2: SGHRS and YFSETQ. The CDR3 spans 15 residues. The CDR3 protein is CASSPSLGSGNTIYF. The covered CDR3 bases are TGCGCCAGCAGCCCCTCACTAGGCTCTGGAAACACA.

Worth noting for this clone: The CDR3 is cut off 3 residues early in the read; its end comes from the germline J gene. The rearrangement joins TRBV18 to TRBJ2-1, with 9 bases aligning to TRBD1. Germline V CDR1 and CDR2: KGHSH, LQKENI. This CDR3 is 17 amino acids long. J gave up 8 bases and V 3 bases, and 14 bases lay outside the gene matches. The CDR3 DNA, read in part, is TGTGCCAGCTCACCCACCCGGGACAGGGCCTATTTGTATGAG. This codes for CASSPTRDRAYLYE. The complete CDR3 sequence is CASSPTRDRAYLYEQFF.

This clone has just a few counts. A much larger clonotype is one base distant, so this may be a read error. The read halts 3 residues ahead of the CDR3 end, with the missing end drawn from the germline J gene. The genes are TRBV29-1 and TRBJ2-5; D is undetermined. Trimming cost V 6 bases and J 5 bases, with 22 bases left between them. CDR1 SQVTM and CDR2 ANQGSEA come from the germline V gene. The CDR3 length is 15 residues. The CDR3 is CSVAKASSFGETQYF. Incomplete CDR3 DNA: TGCAGCGTAGCAAAAGCCAGCTCCTTCGGGGAGACC.

This clone was observed many times. The sequence runs out 3 residues before the end of the CDR3; the remainder is reconstructed from the germline J gene. The chain recombines TRBV11-2 with TRBJ1-2; D unresolved. The germline gives CDR1 SGHAT, CDR2 FQNNGV. The CDR3 contains 11 residues. Deletions cut 9 bases from V and 7 bases from J, with 12 bases between. CDR3 sequence: CASHSGGGYTF. Partial CDR3 DNA: TGTGCCAGTCACAGTGGAGGTGGC.

This clone was counted at least ten times. Read coverage stops 3 residues before the CDR3 terminus; the germline J gene supplies the remainder. The rearrangement uses TRBV14 and TRBJ1-2; no reliable D call. The ends were cut back, 4 bases at V and 0 bases at J, with 6 bases in the middle. The CDR3 runs to 13 residues. Germline CDR1 is SGHDN and CDR2 is FVKESK. This chain's CDR3 is CASSRTTNYGYTF. The CDR3 DNA, read in part, is TGTGCCAGCAGCCGAACTACTAACTATGGC.

This clone was recorded many times. The read terminates 3 residues ahead of where the CDR3 ends, so the germline J gene completes it. The chain recombines TRBV20-1 with TRBJ2-1; 8 nucleotides match TRBD2. Germline trimming cut 2 bases from V and 4 bases from J; bases unmatched to any gene: 4. The CDR3 has 14 residues. Germline V gene data show CDR1 as DFQATT and CDR2 as SNEGSKA (reference sequence). CDR3 residues: CSARRGGEYNEQFF. CDR3 DNA, as far as it was read: TGCAGTGCTAGACGGGGGGGCGAGTACAATGAG.

This clone was seen at least ten times. This CDR3 is CASSTPGQGYEGYTF. Partial CDR3 DNA: TGTGCCAGTAGTACCCCGGGACAGGGGTATGAGGGC. V gene TRBV19 combines with J gene TRBJ1-2; TRBD1 agrees at 10 bases. Coverage ceases 3 residues before the CDR3 finishes, and the germline J gene fills in the end. The CDR3 runs 15 residues. Germline CDR1 and CDR2: LNHDA and SQIVND (reference sequence).

Within the sample, this clone is medium-sized. The read gets to within 3 residues of the CDR3 end, and the germline J gene fills in the rest. The rearrangement joins TRBV20-1 to TRBJ2-5; 10 nucleotides match TRBD2. The CDR3 totals 16 residues. The germline gives CDR1 DFQATT, CDR2 SNEGSKA (reference sequence). After removal of 1 base from V and 1 base from J, the junction contained 6 bases not matched to a gene. The CDR3 loop reads CSARGEAGGFQETQYF. Partial CDR3 DNA: TGCAGTGCTAGAGGGGAAGCGGGGGGGTTCCAAGAGACC.

This clone appeared many times. Sequencing ends 3 residues short of the CDR3 end; the germline J gene provides the rest. The chain is built from TRBV10-3 and TRBJ1-1, with 7 bases fitting TRBD1. Trimming removed 4 bases from V and 2 bases from J; junction bases left unmatched: 1. The length of the CDR3 is 13 residues. Germline V gene sequence: CDR1 ENHRY, CDR2 SYGVKD. The covered CDR3 bases are TGTGCCATCAGTGGGACAGGAAACACTGAA. Translating it yields CAISGTGNTE. The full CDR3 protein is CAISGTGNTEAFF.

The sample holds many counts of this clone. Read data end 3 residues before the CDR3 end; the end is taken from the germline J gene. The chain has TRBV15 and TRBJ2-3; tentatively, D is TRBD1 (5 bases). Trimming removed 3 bases at V and 4 bases at J, with 11 bases between. The CDR3 is 14 amino acids. CDR1 and CDR2 (germline): LNHNV, YYDKDF (reference sequence). The CDR3 region is CATSRATGPDTQYF. The sequenced CDR3 bases are TGTGCCACCAGCAGGGCAACAGGACCAGATACG.

This clone was counted ten times or more. The CDR3 end lies 3 residues beyond the end of the read and is filled in from the germline J gene. The chain joins TRBV5-1 to TRBJ2-7; 7 nucleotides match TRBD1. CDR3 length equals 16 residues. Germline CDR1 and CDR2: SGHRS and YFSETQ. V lost 0 bases, J lost 0 bases, and 6 bases stayed unmatched. The CDR3 sequence is CASSLVGTASSYEQYF. The part of the CDR3 DNA that was read is TGCGCCAGCAGCTTGGTCGGGACAGCCAGCTCCTACGAG.

This clone was found many times. The observed sequence ends 3 residues before the CDR3 terminus, with the missing tail filled in from the germline J gene. The chain carries TRBV19 and TRBJ1-3, with D possibly matching TRBD1 (5 bases). Germline V gene sequence: CDR1 LNHDA, CDR2 SQIVND (reference sequence). Trimming pared 8 bases from V and 0 bases from J, leaving 14 bases between. The CDR3 length is 15 residues. The sequenced part of the CDR3 DNA is TGTGCCAGTCGCGTCAGGGAGTTCTCTGGAAACACC. This translates into CASRVREFSGNT. Given in full, the CDR3 is CASRVREFSGNTIYF.

This clone was observed many times. The CDR3 goes on 3 residues after the read ends, and that part is filled in from the germline J gene. This sequence joins TRBV7-2 and TRBJ2-7; 8 bases line up with TRBD1. The CDR3 loop spans 15 amino acids. Germline CDR1 SGHTA, CDR2 FQGNSA. The junction had 6 bases not matched to a gene; V was cut back by 0 bases and J by 5 bases. CDR3 DNA (partial): TGTGCCAGCAGCTTAGCCGGGACAGGAAATAACGAG. The encoded protein is CASSLAGTGNNE. The whole CDR3 reads CASSLAGTGNNEQYF.

This clone was detected many times. The observed sequence ends 3 residues before the CDR3 terminus, with the missing tail filled in from the germline J gene. The rearrangement joins TRBV5-1 to TRBJ2-1, with D maybe TRBD1 (5 bases). V gave up 0 bases and J gave up 6 bases, with 16 bases separating them. Germline lookup yields CDR1 SGHRS and CDR2 YFSETQ. This CDR3 is 16 amino acids long. The sequenced part of the CDR3 DNA is TGCGCCAGCAGCTTGGGCGACACCCCAAGGGGCAATGAG. Translation: CASSLGDTPRGNE. The full CDR3 reads CASSLGDTPRGNEQFF.

This clone appeared many times. The read halts 3 residues ahead of the CDR3 end, with the missing end drawn from the germline J gene. The V call is TRBV9, the J call TRBJ2-2; TRBD2 might be the D (6 bases). Trimming took off 4 bases at V and 7 bases at J, with 14 bases between the two ends. The CDR3 sequence is 14 residues long. Germline V CDR1 and CDR2: SGDLS, YYNGEE. The CDR3 reads CASSPPAGDGELFF. The CDR3 bases that were read are TGTGCCAGCAGCCCCCCAGCGGGCGACGGGGAG.